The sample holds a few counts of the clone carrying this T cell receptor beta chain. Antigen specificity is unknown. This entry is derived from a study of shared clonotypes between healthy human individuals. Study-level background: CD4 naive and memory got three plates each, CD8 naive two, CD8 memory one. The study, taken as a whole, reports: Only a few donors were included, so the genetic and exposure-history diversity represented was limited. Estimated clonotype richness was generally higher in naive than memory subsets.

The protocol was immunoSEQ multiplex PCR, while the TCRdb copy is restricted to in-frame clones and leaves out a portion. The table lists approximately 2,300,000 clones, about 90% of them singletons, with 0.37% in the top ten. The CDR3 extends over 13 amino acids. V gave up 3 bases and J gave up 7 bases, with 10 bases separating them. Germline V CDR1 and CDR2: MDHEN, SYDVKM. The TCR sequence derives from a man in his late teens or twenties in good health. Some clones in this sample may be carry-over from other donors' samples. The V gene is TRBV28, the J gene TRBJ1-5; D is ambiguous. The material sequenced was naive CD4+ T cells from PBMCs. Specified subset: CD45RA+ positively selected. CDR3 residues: CASSFSPWQPQHF. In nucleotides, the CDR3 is TGTGCCAGCAGTTTTTCCCCGTGGCAGCCCCAGCATTTT.